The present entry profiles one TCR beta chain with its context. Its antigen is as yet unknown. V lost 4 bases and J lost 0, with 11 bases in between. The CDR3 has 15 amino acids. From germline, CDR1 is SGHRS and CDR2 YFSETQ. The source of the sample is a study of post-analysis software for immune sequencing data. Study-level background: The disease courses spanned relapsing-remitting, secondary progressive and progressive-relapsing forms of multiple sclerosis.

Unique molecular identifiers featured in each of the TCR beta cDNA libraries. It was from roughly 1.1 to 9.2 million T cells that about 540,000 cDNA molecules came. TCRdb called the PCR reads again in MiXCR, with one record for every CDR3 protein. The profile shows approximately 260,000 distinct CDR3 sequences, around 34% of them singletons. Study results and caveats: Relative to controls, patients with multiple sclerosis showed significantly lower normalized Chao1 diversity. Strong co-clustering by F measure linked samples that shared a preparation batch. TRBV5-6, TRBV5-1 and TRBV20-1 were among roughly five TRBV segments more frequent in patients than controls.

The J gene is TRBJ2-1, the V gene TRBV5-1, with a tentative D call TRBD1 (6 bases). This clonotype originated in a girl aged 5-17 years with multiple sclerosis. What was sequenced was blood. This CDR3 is CASSPRTDSYNEQFF. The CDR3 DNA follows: TGCGCCAGCAGCCCCCGGACAGACTCCTACAATGAGCAGTTCTTC.